This TCR beta chain was sequenced in a study of CD8+ T cells in alopecia areata. In this sample, this clone turned up a few times. RNA, once extracted, was reverse transcribed into cDNA for use as the sequencing template. The assay was immunoSEQ multiplex PCR, and TCRdb's table has in-frame clones only and misses some. This table holds around 80,000 clones, about 51% found once. Germline CDR1 SGHNT, CDR2 YYREEE (reference sequence). The CDR3 runs 15 residues. After removal of 2 bases from V and 5 bases from J, the junction contained 9 bases not matched to a gene. The sequencing input was NKG2D-high CD8+ T cells sorted from blood. The receptor was isolated from a human donor with alopecia areata. V gene TRBV5-4 combines with J gene TRBJ1-1; the match to TRBD1 covers 7 bases. The CDR3 region has the DNA TGTGCCAGCAGCTTAGGGGCAGGGGGAGGAACTGAAGCTTTCTTT. Its translation is CASSLGAGGGTEAFF.